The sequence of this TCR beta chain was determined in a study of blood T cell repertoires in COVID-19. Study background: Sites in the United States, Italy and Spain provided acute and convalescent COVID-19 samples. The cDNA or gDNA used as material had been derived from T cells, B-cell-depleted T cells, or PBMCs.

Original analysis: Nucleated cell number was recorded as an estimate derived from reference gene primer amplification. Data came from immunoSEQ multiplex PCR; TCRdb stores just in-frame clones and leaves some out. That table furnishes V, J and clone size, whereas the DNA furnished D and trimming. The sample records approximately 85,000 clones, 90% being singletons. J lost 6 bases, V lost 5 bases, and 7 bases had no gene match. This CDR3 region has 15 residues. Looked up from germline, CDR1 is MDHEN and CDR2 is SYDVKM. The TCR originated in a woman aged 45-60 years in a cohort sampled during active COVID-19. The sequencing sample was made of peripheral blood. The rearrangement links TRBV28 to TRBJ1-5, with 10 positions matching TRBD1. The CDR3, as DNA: TGTGCCAGCAGTCGGGGGGGACAGGGGACTCAGCCCCAGCATTTT. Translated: CASSRGGQGTQPQHF.